Below, one T cell receptor (beta chain) is given with its context. This sample was included in a study of blood T cell repertoires in COVID-19. Under the authors' procedure: Estimation of nucleated cell counts relied on the amplification of reference gene primers. Method: immunoSEQ multiplex PCR; TCRdb's copy keeps in-frame clones and lacks some. The DNA gave D and trimming, while V, J and clone size come from that table. The sample lists 150,000 to 200,000 clones; 86% were seen once. V shed 6 bases, J shed 5 bases, and the junction held 15 bases outside the gene matches. Looked up from germline, CDR1 is SGHRS and CDR2 is YFSETQ. CDR3 size: 16 residues.

The origin of this receptor is a man in his 70s with acute or convalescent COVID-19. The chain combines TRBV5-1 with TRBJ2-5; 8 bases are a match to TRBD1. The sequenced sample was peripheral blood. The CDR3 sequence: CASKWGGQGFGETQYF. CDR3 nucleotide sequence: TGCGCCAGCAAGTGGGGTGGACAGGGTTTCGGGGAGACCCAGTACTTC. Supplemented by reference TRBV5-1 and TRBJ2-5, the full variable domain reads KAGVTQTPRYLIKTRGQQVTLSCSPISGHRSVSWYQQTPGQGLQFLFEYFSETQRNKGNFPGRFSGRQFSNSRSEMNVSTLELGDSALYLCASKWGGQGFGETQYFGPGTRLLVL.